Included here is one T cell receptor (beta chain) sequence, with context. Noted time point: pretreatment peripheral blood. The protocol was immunoSEQ multiplex PCR, while the TCRdb copy is restricted to in-frame clones and leaves out a portion. The table lists some 100,000 clones, roughly nine tenths of them singletons. J gave up 0 bases and V 2 bases, and 5 bases lay outside the gene matches. Germline-derived CDR1 and CDR2 are KGHSH and LQKENI. The CDR3 loop spans 16 amino acids. The source of the sample is a study of PD-L1 blockade in urothelial cancer. Material: PBMCs, obtained around atezolizumab (anti-PD-L1) treatment. The TCR originated in an elderly woman with urothelial cancer. The chain combines TRBV18 with TRBJ2-3; 7 bases line up with TRBD2. The CDR3: CASSPGAGVSTDTQYF. The CDR3 coding sequence is TGTGCCAGCTCACCAGGGGCGGGAGTTAGCACAGATACGCAGTATTTT.